This record covers a single T cell receptor beta chain. This clone has just a few counts. Its antigen target is currently unknown. Per-base qualities were not stored, and no clone one base away is much larger. The data originate from a study of cytomegalovirus exposure and HLA in healthy donors (dated by TCRdb to the late 2010s). A note on the overall study: An earlier analysis of some 600 of the donors reported about 260 Gb of sequence data and 100 million to 120 million unique TCR beta sequences obtained from about 180 million T cells. An earlier analysis of 587 of the donors used high-throughput TCR beta sequencing to judge whether each TCR beta V gene segment behaved as functional or pseudogenic. HLA typing covered class I and class II loci at four-digit resolution. High-throughput TCR immunosequencing, statistical association of individual TCRs with disease status, and machine learning were combined to predict cytomegalovirus infection status. Roughly 5 DR-DQ haplotypes were treated as single units for association and clustering because of strong linkage in the cohort. Along with the roughly 670-subject first cohort, a separate validation cohort of over 90 different subjects was used. In a later analysis, previously published TCR beta repertoires from roughly 710 donors were re-analyzed and high-resolution HLA genotyping was added so that TCR occurrence patterns could be studied. Typing coverage differed by locus: A, B, C, DRB1 and DQB1 were typed in roughly 620-630 donors, DQA1 in about 510, DPA1 in 606, and DPB1 in roughly 470. On average, around 230,000 unique TCR beta nucleotide sequences were sequenced per donor among more than 350 genotyped donors of the cohort, with about 17% of those sequences being non-productive. Donor age, sex, ethnicity and CMV serostatus were compiled together with the repertoire data. A later genetic analysis used genome-wide SNP genotypes for about three fifths of the 666 donors, treating that subset as a discovery cohort. The aim of the study was to test whether cataloging public T cell receptors could identify signatures of past pathogen exposure. Every repertoire in the discovery cohort had been generated on one and the same sequencing platform. Among the roughly 410 genotyped donors, around 81% belonged to the genetic ancestry cluster associated with self-reported Caucasian donors. Using immunosequencing, the study profiled T cell repertoires from 666 subjects and related those repertoires to cytomegalovirus serostatus. An early release that covered roughly 600 HLA-typed donors contained about 300 gigabases of sequencing data and roughly 84 million unique TCR sequences. In the later analysis, no new phenotypic data were used to find candidate immune exposures; instead, reliance was placed on TCR beta sequences and their occurrence across donors.

Library preparation used the immunoSEQ multiplex PCR assay. The multiplex PCR relied on a mix of 60 forward primers for TCR Vbeta segments and 13 reverse primers for TCR Jbeta segments. A multiplex PCR assay on genomic DNA amplified the CDR3 region of rearranged TCR beta genes. On the Illumina HiSeq System, the amplified TCR beta libraries were sequenced as 87-base-pair reads. From the authors' description of their analysis: A later analysis counted about 82 million unique TCR beta chains across the 650 to 800 repertoires, and around 12 million of these chains were shared by at least two donors. Raw reads were error-corrected and collapsed into unique sequences by a nearest-neighbor algorithm in which closely related sequences were merged to remove PCR and sequencing errors. V, D and J gene segments were assigned by aligning CDR3 sequences to IMGT reference sequences. Each retained sequence needed at least a six-nucleotide match to both a V gene segment and a J gene segment. Rearrangements were classified as productive when the CDR3 lacked stop codons and remained in frame with V and J, and all other rearrangements were classified as non-productive. Following IMGT convention, CDR3 was defined as the stretch from the second conserved V-encoded cysteine to the conserved J-encoded phenylalanine. Sequences without an unambiguous match to a single V gene segment were excluded from the earlier analysis of about 600 of the donors. An earlier analysis of a few hundred of the donors called V segments functional above 56.7% productive rearrangements and segregating when the between-donor standard deviation exceeded 5%. A statistical classification framework was built for diagnosing cytomegalovirus status from the catalog of TCR beta chain sequences. V and J gene assignment, in a later analysis, came from comparing TCR nucleotide sequences with IMGT/GENE-DB human TR gene sequences. The TCRdist pipeline was used in a later analysis to assign CDR3 sequences and most-parsimonious VDJ recombination scenarios. In a later analysis, each TCR beta chain was defined by its CDR3 amino acid sequence together with its V-gene family, and reads lacking a unique V-gene family were excluded. To address suspected cross-contamination and a sequencing artifact, a later analysis removed under 600 highly shared, low-generation-probability nucleotide sequences. In a later analysis, a clonal expansion index was calculated for each public chain from normalized within-repertoire ranks of inferred template counts. In a later analysis, generation probabilities were computed using a VDJ recombination model fitted to out-of-frame rearrangements, and the results were checked against IGoR. Hypergeometric tests were used in a later analysis to score TCR-TCR, TCR-HLA and TCR-CMV co-occurrence, with a repertoire-size bias correction applied to the TCR pairs. To estimate false discovery rates, a later analysis permuted the HLA or CMV assignments 20 times. In a later analysis, co-occurring TCRs were grouped with DBSCAN, and TCRdist sequence similarity was added when clustering was performed within HLA-allele-positive subsets. Repertoires with fewer than 30,000 or more than 120,000 public chains, plus five repertoires with anomalous nucleotide sharing, were excluded from co-occurrence clustering. Held by TCRdb, this immuneACCESS table contains in-frame sequences only and omits some clones. Under half of the omission traces to an unresolved V gene where checked; the cause of the rest is unknown. V and J calls and clone size are those listed in that table; D and trimming were worked out from the DNA. This sample is represented by approximately 160,000 clones; more than 65% of them were singletons. 2.8% of the sample rests with the top ten.

The cohort comprised 710 or so healthy bone marrow donors. At the time of sampling, all cohort members were nominally healthy, though unrecorded immune exposures were likely present. The donor tested CMV seropositive, placing the donor among the approximately 290 seropositive members of the cohort. A peripheral blood sample was provided by each donor, and peripheral blood mononuclear cells were used for TCR beta sequencing. Genomic DNA was extracted from the blood cell samples with the Qiagen DNeasy Blood Extraction Kit. The trim is 6 bases for V and 2 bases for J, with a gap of 13 bases between the germline ends. CDR1 and CDR2, per the germline V gene, are MNHEY and SVGAGI. The CDR3 numbers 14 residues from cysteine through phenylalanine. The read is trimmed to its CDR3 DNA, 42 bases read in frame from base 1. The study at large found these results: In an earlier analysis of approximately 590 of the donors, most TCR beta V segments were observed in productive rearrangements about 87% or about 30% of the time, broadly matching IMGT annotations. The presence/absence analyses assumed that sequencing depth was roughly uniform across donors, and that assumption may not be true. In a later analysis, TCR association rates were found to vary across HLA loci, with the most associated TCRs seen for DRB1 alleles and the fewest for HLA-C alleles. Assigning TCR associations to individual alleles was difficult when HLA alleles, especially DR and DQ, strongly co-occurred. In a later analysis, HLA-associated TCR beta chains showed more clonal expansion and lower generation probabilities than non-associated chains that were equally common. A later analysis reported that several top co-occurrence clusters appeared linked to parvovirus B19, influenza, CMV and Epstein-Barr virus. Correlated functional status among segregating V segments might reflect linkage disequilibrium, but an unknown experimental factor could not be ruled out. Cytomegalovirus status was reported to be diagnosed by the classifier with high specificity and sensitivity in both the original and validation cohorts. In the study, around 150 TCR beta chains were listed as associated with cytomegalovirus. A further reported finding was that TCR beta sequences accurately predicted the HLA-A and HLA-B alleles for most subjects in the first cohort. For the cohort, immune exposure information was limited to CMV serostatus. Some IMGT-functional V segments, including TRBV6-2 and TRBV6-3, could not be distinguished by the 87-base-pair reads and were therefore excluded. Most TCR sequences were seen in very few donors, while some public TCRs were found in many individuals. Because HLA typing was missing for some donors at each locus, association tests included only the typed subset. In this cohort, only TCR beta chains were sequenced, and detectable features were limited by the absence of alpha or paired-chain data. According to a later genetic analysis, donors in an Asian-associated ancestry cluster had fewer N-insertions in productive TCRs than the approximately 670-donor mean. In vitro tests confirmed that a few of the cytomegalovirus-associated TCR beta chains recognize cytomegalovirus antigens. It was suggested by the authors that the approach could potentially be generalized to other disease states and immunological phenotypes. A cluster of highly shared sequence variants was judged likely to be a technical artifact of the sequencing pipeline. Around 16 rarely observed V segments, including chromosome 9 orphons, were excluded from the earlier analysis of almost 600 of the donors because counts were too low. A later analysis associated some 17,000 TCR beta sequences with specific HLA alleles at a false discovery rate of 0.05. A later analysis found that most CMV-associated TCR beta chains appeared HLA-restricted, with HLA associations seemingly driven largely by CMV exposure. A later genetic analysis associated a missense DCLRE1C variant with V-gene and J-gene trimming of TCR beta chains, and an independent cohort replicated the association.

The clonotype comes from a woman between 35 and 50 years old in good health and CMV-seropositive. The specimen was PBMCs. Rearrangement joined TRBV6-5 to TRBJ1-2; a weak D assignment points to TRBD1 (6 bases agree). The bases read TGTGCCAGCAGCCCAAGGGGACAAAACTATGGCTACACCTTC. This translates into CASSPRGQNYGYTF.